This TCR beta chain was sequenced during a study of beta chain features in type 1 diabetes (dated by TCRdb to the late 2010s). At the level of the whole study: Mean age, gender distribution, total cell number and subset yield were not different between patients and healthy donors. Across all samples, around 99 million sorted cells were examined, and cell number per subset correlated strongly with RNA yield. In the study, TCRB repertoires of sorted circulating CD4+ T cell subsets from recently diagnosed type 1 diabetes patients were compared with those of matched healthy donors. Naive and central memory subsets were obtained from all 30 or so donors, but regulatory and stem cell-like memory subsets were isolated from only 8 patients and roughly eight healthy donors.

V lost 5 bases and J lost 0 bases; the stretch between them is 13 bases long. The CDR3 sequence holds 14 residues, the cysteine and phenylalanine included. Only the CDR3 part of the read is kept: 42 bases, read in frame from the first base. For CDR1 and CDR2, the germline V gene lists SQVTM and ANQGSEA. The High Capacity cDNA Reverse Transcription Kit was used to reverse transcribe all of the isolated RNA, meaning that expressed TCRB transcripts were what got sequenced. Naive, central memory and regulatory T cell samples underwent deep immunoSEQ sequencing, averaging around 4 million total reads per sample. After sorted cells were lysed in RLT buffer, RNA was extracted with DNase-treated RNeasy Micro or Mini kits, with the choice depending on cell number. To prevent cross-contamination, each cell subset was processed individually, whereas patient and healthy donor samples were processed jointly. The immunoSEQ multiplex PCR was used to amplify TCRB sequences from cDNA, yielding 87-bp fragments that span the CDR3 region. Sequencing of the amplicons was performed on the Illumina HiSeq platform. For the original study's pipeline: Synthetic template baselines were used to correct PCR bias computationally, reads within Hamming distance 2 were collapsed, and singletons that could not be merged were discarded. Reads were aligned against IMGT so that V, D and J genes, CDR3 length and insertions or deletions at six rearrangement sites could be assigned. Within each subset, clonotype counts were normalized to sorted cell number, after which true diversity and Gini coefficients were computed with the tcR R package. The overlap coefficient, calculated on TCRB nucleotide sequences, was used to measure repertoire sharing. As a proxy for the pre-selection repertoire, out-of-frame TCRB sequences from naive cells were analyzed. TCRdb stores this immuneACCESS table with in-frame sequences only. Part of the clones is absent; in the studies checked, under half of the shortfall reflects unresolved V genes, and no reason is known for the rest. V, J and clone size reflect that table, while D and trimming were determined from the DNA. For this sample there are about 360,000 clones; 10% to 15% appear just once. Of the sample, about 0.018% falls within the top ten clones.

The paper as a whole reports these results and caveats: The naive, central memory and regulatory TCRB repertoires appeared to resemble one another more closely among patients than among healthy donors. Because small numbers of individuals were included in the HLA sub-analyses, any influence of HLA type on TCRB rearrangement was left unresolved. In all four CD4+ subsets, TCRB CDR3 length was moderately but significantly shorter in type 1 diabetes patients. PCR may preferentially amplify shorter templates, but because patient and control samples were amplified and corrected together, any resulting skew would affect both groups equally. Fewer insertions and more nucleotide deletions at VDJ recombination sites were observed in patients with type 1 diabetes, implying thymic rearrangement abnormalities. Because cDNA rather than genomic DNA was sequenced, highly expressing activated cells could have been over-represented, although no difference in activation and CD3 levels was found between groups.

From each donor, a single peripheral blood sample of about 110 mL on average was drawn into heparinised tubes. A BD FACSAria II was used to sort naive, central memory, regulatory and stem cell-like memory CD4+ T cells with a panel that included CD45RO, CCR7, CD25, CD127, CD95 and CD27. A purity above 98% was achieved for all sorted populations. PBMCs were isolated right away by Lymphoprep density gradient centrifugation and were stained directly, without culture. So that batch effects would be minimized, each experiment stained and sorted samples in pairs, pairing one healthy donor with one patient. Points on this clone: Its binding antigen is unknown. Base qualities were left out, and no much larger clone turns up one base away.

Sequencing used naive CD4+ T cells from blood. This specimen's cell subset or site label, interpreted: true naive CD4+ T cells. This TCR derives from a man between 18 and 29 years old in good health. Recombination linked TRBV29-1 to TRBJ1-1, with the D gene uncertain. The CDR3 amino acid sequence is: CSVKNLEMNTEAFF. The DNA sequence follows: TGCAGCGTTAAAAACTTGGAGATGAACACTGAAGCTTTCTTT.